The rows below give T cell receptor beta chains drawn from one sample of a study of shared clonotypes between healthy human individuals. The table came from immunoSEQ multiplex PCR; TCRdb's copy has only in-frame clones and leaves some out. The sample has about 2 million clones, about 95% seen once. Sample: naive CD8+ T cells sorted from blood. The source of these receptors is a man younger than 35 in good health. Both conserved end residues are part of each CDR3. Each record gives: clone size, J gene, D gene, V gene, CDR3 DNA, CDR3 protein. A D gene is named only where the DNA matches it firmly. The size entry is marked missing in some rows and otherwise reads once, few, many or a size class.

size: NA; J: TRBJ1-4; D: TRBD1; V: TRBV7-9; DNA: TGTGCCAGCAGTCCTTATGTGGGACAGGACGGGGGGGAAAAACTGTTTTTT; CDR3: CASSPYVGQDGGEKLFF
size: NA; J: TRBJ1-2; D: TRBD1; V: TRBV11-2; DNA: TGTGCCAGCAGCTCAGAGATAGGGACAGGGGGAAGCTATGGCTACACCTTC; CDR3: CASSSEIGTGGSYGYTF
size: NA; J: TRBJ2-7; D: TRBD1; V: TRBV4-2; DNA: TGTGCCAGCAGCCTGACAGGGTCGGGCTACGAGCAGTACTTC; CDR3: CASSLTGSGYEQYF
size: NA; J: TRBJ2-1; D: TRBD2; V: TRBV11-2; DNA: TGTGCCAGCAGCTCCAGACTAGCGGGAGAGGTAAACAATGAGCAGTTCTTC; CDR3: CASSSRLAGEVNNEQFF
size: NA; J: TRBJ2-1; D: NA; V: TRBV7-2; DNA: TGTGCCAGCAGCCAGCAGGGTGGTTCCTACAATGAGCAGTTCTTC; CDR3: CASSQQGGSYNEQFF
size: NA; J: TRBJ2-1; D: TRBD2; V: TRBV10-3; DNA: TGTGCCATCAGTGAGTCTACTAGCGGGAGGAATGAGCAGTTCTTC; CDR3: CAISESTSGRNEQFF
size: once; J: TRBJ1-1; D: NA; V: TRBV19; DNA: TGTGCCAGTAGACAGGGAGCCGGCACTGAAGCTTTCTTT; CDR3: CASRQGAGTEAFF
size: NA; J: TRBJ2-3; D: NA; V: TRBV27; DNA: TGTGCCAGCACACTCACCTCCCCGGCAGATACGCAGTATTTT; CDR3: CASTLTSPADTQYF
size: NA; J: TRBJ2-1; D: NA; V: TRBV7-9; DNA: TGTGCCAGCAGCTCCTCGGGGGTGGCCCGCAATGAGCAGTTCTTC; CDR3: CASSSSGVARNEQFF
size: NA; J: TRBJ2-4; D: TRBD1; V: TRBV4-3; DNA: TGCGCCAGCAGCCGCAACCTCGGGACAGGCGAGAGCGAAAACATTCAGTACTTC; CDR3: CASSRNLGTGESENIQYF
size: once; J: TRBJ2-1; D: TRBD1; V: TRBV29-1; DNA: TGCAGCGTTGAAGGGACAGGGGGCTACAATGAGCAGTTCTTC; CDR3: CSVEGTGGYNEQFF
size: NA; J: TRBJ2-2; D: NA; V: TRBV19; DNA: TGTGCCAGTAGTATTGTTAGCGGTCACACCGGGGAGCTGTTTTTT; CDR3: CASSIVSGHTGELFF
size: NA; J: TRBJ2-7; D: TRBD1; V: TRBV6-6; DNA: TGTGCCAGCAGTTACTCGACAGGGGGCTCCTACGAGCAGTACTTC; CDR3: CASSYSTGGSYEQYF
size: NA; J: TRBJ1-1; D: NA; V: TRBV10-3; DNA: TGTGCCATCAGTGAGTCCTCTGGCACTGAAGCTTTCTTT; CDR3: CAISESSGTEAFF
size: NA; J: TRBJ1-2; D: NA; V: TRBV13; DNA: TGTGCCAGCAGCTTAGAACCCACAGGGAACAACTATGGCTACACCTTC; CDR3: CASSLEPTGNNYGYTF
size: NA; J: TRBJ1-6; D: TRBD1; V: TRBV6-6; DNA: TGTGCCAGCAGTGACAGGGGGACGACTTGGCCCCTCCACTTT; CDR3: CASSDRGTTWPLHF
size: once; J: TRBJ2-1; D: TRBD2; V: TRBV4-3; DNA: TGCGCCAGCAGCCAAGTCCTAGCGGGAGGTGGTGAGCAGTTCTTC; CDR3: CASSQVLAGGGEQFF
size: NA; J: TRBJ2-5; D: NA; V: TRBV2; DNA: TGTGCCAGCAGCGCCACTTGGACCCAGTACTTC; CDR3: CASSATWTQYF
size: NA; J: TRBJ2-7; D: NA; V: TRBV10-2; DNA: TGCGCCAGCAGTGAATTTAGCAGGGGAGCCTACGAGCAGTACTTC; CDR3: CASSEFSRGAYEQYF
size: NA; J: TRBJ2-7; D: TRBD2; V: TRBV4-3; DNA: TGCGCCAGCAGCCAAGAGACTAGCGGGAATGGGCTTTACGAGCAGTACTTC; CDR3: CASSQETSGNGLYEQYF
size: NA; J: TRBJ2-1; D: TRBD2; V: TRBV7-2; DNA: TGTGCCAGCAGCTTAGCTGGATGGGGACTAGCAGGCAATGAGCAGTTCTTC; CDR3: CASSLAGWGLAGNEQFF
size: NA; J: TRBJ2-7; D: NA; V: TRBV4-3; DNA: TGCGCCAGCAGCGTGCAGGTTTTCTCCTACGAGCAGTACTTC; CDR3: CASSVQVFSYEQYF
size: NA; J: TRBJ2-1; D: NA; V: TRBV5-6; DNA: TGTGCCAGCAGCTTGGCTTCCAGGGCCGAGCAGTTCTTC; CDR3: CASSLASRAEQFF
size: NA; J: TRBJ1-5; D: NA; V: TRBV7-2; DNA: TGTGCCAGCAGCTTAAAGGCGGAGGGCAATCAGCCCCAGCATTTT; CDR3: CASSLKAEGNQPQHF
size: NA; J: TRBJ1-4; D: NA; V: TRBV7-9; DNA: TGTGCCAGCAGCGCCGGGCCCACAACTAATGAAAAACTGTTTTTT; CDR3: CASSAGPTTNEKLFF
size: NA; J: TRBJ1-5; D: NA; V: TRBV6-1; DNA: TGTGCCAGCAGTGAAGAGGTGGGTTTAGGCAATCAGCCCCAGCATTTT; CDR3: CASSEEVGLGNQPQHF
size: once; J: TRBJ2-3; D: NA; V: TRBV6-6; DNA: TGTGCCAGTAGTACCGGAGATACGCAGTATTTT; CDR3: CASSTGDTQYF
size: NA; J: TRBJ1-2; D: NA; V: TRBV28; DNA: TGTGCCAGCAGTGACGAGCTTGTAGGGTCTCATGGCTACACCTTC; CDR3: CASSDELVGSHGYTF
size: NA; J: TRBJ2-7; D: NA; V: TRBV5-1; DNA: TGCGCCAGCAGCTTGGCCGAGGACACAAGCTCCTACGAGCAGTACTTC; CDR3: CASSLAEDTSSYEQYF
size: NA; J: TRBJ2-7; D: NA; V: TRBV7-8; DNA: TGTGCCAGCAGCTTAGAAGCGACAGTCCCCTCCTACGAGCAGTACTTC; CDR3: CASSLEATVPSYEQYF
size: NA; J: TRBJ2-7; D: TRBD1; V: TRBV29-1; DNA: TGCAGCGTTGAGGACAGGGTTACCTACGAGCAGTACTTC; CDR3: CSVEDRVTYEQYF
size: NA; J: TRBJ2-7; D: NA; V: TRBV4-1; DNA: TGCGCCAGCAGCCACTACCCGAACAGTTACGAGCAGTACTTC; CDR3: CASSHYPNSYEQYF
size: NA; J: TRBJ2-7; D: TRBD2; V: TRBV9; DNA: TGTGCCAGCAGCATGACGGGACTAGGGGACGAGCAGTACTTC; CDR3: CASSMTGLGDEQYF
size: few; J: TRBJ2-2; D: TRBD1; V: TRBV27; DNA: TGTGCCAGCAGTTCGACAGGGACCGGGGAGCTGTTTTTT; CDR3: CASSSTGTGELFF
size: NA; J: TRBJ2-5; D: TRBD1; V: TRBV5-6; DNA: TGTGCCAGCGGGGACAGGGAGGGAGAGACCCAGTACTTC; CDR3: CASGDREGETQYF
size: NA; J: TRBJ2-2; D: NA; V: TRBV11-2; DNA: TGTGCCAGCAGCTTAGCCGATTCAGCGGGGAACACCGGGGAGCTGTTTTTT; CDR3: CASSLADSAGNTGELFF
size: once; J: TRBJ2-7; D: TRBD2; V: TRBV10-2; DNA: TGCGCCAGCAGTGAGGTGGGGCTAGCGGGGGGGCTTGAGCAGTACTTC; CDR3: CASSEVGLAGGLEQYF
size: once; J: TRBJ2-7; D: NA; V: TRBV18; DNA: TGTGCCAGCTCACCAGAGGGTACCGTCTACGAGCAGTACTTC; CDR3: CASSPEGTVYEQYF
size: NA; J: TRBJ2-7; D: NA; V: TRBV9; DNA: TGTGCCAGCAGCGTGTCGGGACTTGGAAGCTACGAGCAGTACTTC; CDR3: CASSVSGLGSYEQYF
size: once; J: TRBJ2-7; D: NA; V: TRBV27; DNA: TGTGCCAGCAGTTTACGGGGGTTTGACGAGCAGTACTTC; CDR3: CASSLRGFDEQYF
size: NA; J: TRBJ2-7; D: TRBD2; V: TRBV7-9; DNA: TGTGCCAGCAGCCCGCGGGGGGTAGCGGAGGCCTACGAGCAGTACTTC; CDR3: CASSPRGVAEAYEQYF
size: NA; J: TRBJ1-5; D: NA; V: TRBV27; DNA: TGTGCCAGCAGTCCCCGACAGGATACTAGCAATCAGCCCCAGCATTTT; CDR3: CASSPRQDTSNQPQHF
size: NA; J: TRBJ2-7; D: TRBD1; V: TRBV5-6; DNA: TGTGCCAGCAGTTGGAACACAGGGGAGCAATACTTC; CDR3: CASSWNTGEQYF
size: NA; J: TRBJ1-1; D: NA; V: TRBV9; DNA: TGTGCCAGCAGCGTAGGAGCAGATTTAAACACTGAAGCTTTCTTT; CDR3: CASSVGADLNTEAFF
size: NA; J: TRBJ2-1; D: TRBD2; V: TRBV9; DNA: TGTGCCAGCAGCGTAGTGGATAGCGGGACCCCCTACAATGAGCAGTTCTTC; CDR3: CASSVVDSGTPYNEQFF
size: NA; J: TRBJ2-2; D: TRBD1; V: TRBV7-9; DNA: TGTGCCAGCAGCTTGGCTGGGGTTACGACAGGGGAGAACACCGGGGAGCTGTTTTTT; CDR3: CASSLAGVTTGENTGELFF
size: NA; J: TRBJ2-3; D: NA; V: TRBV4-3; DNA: TGCGCCAGCAGCCAAGAGTCAGCGGGCTTGACAGATACGCAGTATTTT; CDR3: CASSQESAGLTDTQYF
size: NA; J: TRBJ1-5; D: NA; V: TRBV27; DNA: TGTGCCAGCAGTTTTGGGGGACAGCCCCAGCATTTT; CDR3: CASSFGGQPQHF
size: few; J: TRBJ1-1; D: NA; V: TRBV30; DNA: TGTGCCTGGAGTGGGGCAGGGTCTGAAGCTTTCTTT; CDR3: CAWSGAGSEAFF